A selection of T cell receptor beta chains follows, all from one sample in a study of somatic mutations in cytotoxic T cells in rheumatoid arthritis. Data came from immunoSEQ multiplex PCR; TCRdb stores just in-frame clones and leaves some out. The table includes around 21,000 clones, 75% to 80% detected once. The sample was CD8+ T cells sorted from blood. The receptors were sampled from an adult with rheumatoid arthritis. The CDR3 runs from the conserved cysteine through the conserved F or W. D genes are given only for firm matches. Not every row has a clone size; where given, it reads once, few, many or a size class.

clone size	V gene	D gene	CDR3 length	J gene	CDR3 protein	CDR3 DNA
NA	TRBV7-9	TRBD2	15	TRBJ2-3	CASSSASGGADTQYF	TGTGCCAGCAGCTCGGCTAGCGGGGGGGCAGATACGCAGTATTTT
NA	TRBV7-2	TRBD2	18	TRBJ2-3	CASTHRGTSGERTDTQYF	TGTGCCAGCACCCATAGGGGGACTAGCGGGGAGCGCACAGATACGCAGTATTTT
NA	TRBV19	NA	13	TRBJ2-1	CASSLRTLGEQFF	TGTGCCAGTAGTCTACGCACCCTGGGTGAGCAGTTCTTC
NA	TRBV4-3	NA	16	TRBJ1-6	CASSPLPLGPNSPLHF	TGCGCCAGCAGTCCACTTCCCCTCGGCCCAAATTCACCCCTCCACTTT
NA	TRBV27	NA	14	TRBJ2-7	CASSLGGRSYEQYF	TGTGCCAGCAGTTTAGGGGGTCGCTCCTACGAGCAGTACTTC
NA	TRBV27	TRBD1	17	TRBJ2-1	CASSLSGGLSSYNEQFF	TGTGCCAGCAGTTTATCAGGGGGCCTGAGCTCCTACAATGAGCAGTTCTTC
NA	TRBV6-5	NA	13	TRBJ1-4	CASSDGAREILFF	TGTGCCAGCAGCGACGGGGCGAGGGAAATCCTGTTTTTT
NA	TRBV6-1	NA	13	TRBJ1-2	CASRPDGDYGYTF	TGTGCCAGCAGACCCGACGGGGACTATGGCTACACCTTC
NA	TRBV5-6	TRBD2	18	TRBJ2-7	CASSSGLAGGLNSYEQYF	TGTGCCAGCAGCTCCGGACTAGCGGGGGGCCTAAACTCCTACGAGCAGTACTTC
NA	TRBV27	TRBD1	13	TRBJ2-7	CASSVQGAYEQYF	TGTGCCAGCAGTGTACAGGGGGCCTACGAGCAGTACTTC
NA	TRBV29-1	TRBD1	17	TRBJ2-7	CSVEDPKRTGGIYEQYF	TGCAGCGTTGAAGATCCTAAGAGGACAGGGGGCATCTACGAGCAGTACTTC
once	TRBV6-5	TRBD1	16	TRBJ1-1	CASSYSTAGGGTEAFF	TGTGCCAGCAGTTACTCGACGGCAGGGGGAGGCACTGAAGCTTTCTTT
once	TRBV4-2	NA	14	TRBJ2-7	CASSQGMQLYEQYF	TGTGCCAGCAGCCAAGGAATGCAACTCTACGAGCAGTACTTC
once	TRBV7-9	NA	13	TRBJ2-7	CASSLGLAVEQYF	TGTGCCAGCAGCTTAGGACTTGCGGTCGAGCAGTACTTC
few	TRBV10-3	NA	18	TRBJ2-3	CAISESLTVGLKGDTQYF	TGTGCCATCAGTGAGTCGCTCACCGTGGGCCTTAAGGGAGATACGCAGTATTTT
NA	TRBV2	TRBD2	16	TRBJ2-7	CASSETTGLAAYEQYF	TGTGCCAGCAGTGAGACAACTGGACTAGCGGCTTACGAGCAGTACTTC
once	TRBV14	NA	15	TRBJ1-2	CASSQSPNPVYGYTF	TGTGCCAGCAGCCAATCTCCCAACCCCGTCTATGGCTACACCTTC
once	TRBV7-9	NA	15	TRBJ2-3	CASSPPDTRTDTQYF	TGTGCCAGCAGCCCGCCTGACACTCGCACAGATACGCAGTATTTT
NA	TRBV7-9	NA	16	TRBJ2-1	CASSSPPRDPYNEQFF	TGTGCCAGCAGCTCACCCCCCAGGGACCCCTACAATGAGCAGTTCTTC
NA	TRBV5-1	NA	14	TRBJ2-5	CASSSFRGTETQYF	TGCGCCAGCAGCTCCTTCCGGGGGACGGAGACCCAGTACTTC
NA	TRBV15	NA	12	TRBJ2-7	CATSRDLAEQYF	TGTGCCACCAGCAGGGACCTAGCAGAGCAGTACTTC
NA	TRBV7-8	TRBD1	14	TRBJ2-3	CASSPTGVTDTQYF	TGTGCCAGCAGCCCCACAGGGGTCACAGATACGCAGTATTTT
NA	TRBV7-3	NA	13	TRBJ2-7	CASSYDSPGEQYF	TGTGCCAGCAGCTACGACAGTCCAGGCGAGCAGTACTTC
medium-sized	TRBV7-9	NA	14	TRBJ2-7	CASSPGAFTDEQYF	TGTGCCAGCAGCCCTGGGGCATTCACGGACGAGCAGTACTTC
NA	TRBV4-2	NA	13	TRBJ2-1	CASSSSGGNEQFF	TGTGCCAGCAGCTCTTCTGGAGGGAATGAGCAGTTCTTC
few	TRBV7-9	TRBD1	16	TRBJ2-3	CASSHSGGWLADTQYF	TGTGCCAGCAGCCATTCAGGGGGCTGGTTGGCAGATACGCAGTATTTT
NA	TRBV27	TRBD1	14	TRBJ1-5	CASRMTGGTQPQHF	TGTGCCAGCAGAATGACAGGGGGGACGCAGCCCCAGCATTTT
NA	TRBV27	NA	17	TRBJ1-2	CASSFGGARNPPGGYTF	TGTGCCAGCAGTTTTGGCGGGGCCCGGAACCCCCCGGGGGGCTACACCTTC
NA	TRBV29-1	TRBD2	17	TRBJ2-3	CSVSVTSGRAATDTQYF	TGCAGCGTTAGCGTCACTAGCGGGAGGGCGGCCACAGATACGCAGTATTTT
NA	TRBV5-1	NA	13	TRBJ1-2	CASSWGVGYGYTF	TGCGCCAGCTCCTGGGGGGTCGGCTATGGCTACACCTTC
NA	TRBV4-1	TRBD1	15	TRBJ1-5	CASSQAGQGHQPQHF	TGCGCCAGCAGCCAGGCGGGACAGGGACATCAGCCCCAGCATTTT
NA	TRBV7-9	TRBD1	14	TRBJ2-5	CASSLGQGGKTQYF	TGTGCCAGCAGCCTAGGACAGGGTGGGAAGACCCAGTACTTC
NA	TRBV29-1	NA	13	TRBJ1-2	CSVDGMGPYGYTF	TGCAGCGTTGATGGCATGGGGCCTTATGGCTACACCTTC
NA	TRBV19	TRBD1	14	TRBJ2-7	CASSIGQGAVEQYF	TGTGCCAGTAGCATAGGACAGGGGGCGGTTGAGCAGTACTTC
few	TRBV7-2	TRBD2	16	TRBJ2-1	CASSWGTSGRNDEQFF	TGTGCCAGCAGCTGGGGGACTAGCGGGAGAAATGATGAGCAGTTCTTC
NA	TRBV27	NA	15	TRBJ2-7	CASSLVGGTTYEQYF	TGTGCCAGCAGTTTAGTTGGGGGCACCACCTACGAGCAGTACTTC
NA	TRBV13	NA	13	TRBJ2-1	CASIDSSYNEQFF	TGTGCCAGCATCGATAGCTCCTACAATGAGCAGTTCTTC
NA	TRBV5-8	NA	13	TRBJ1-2	CASSLWEGRGYTF	TGTGCCAGCAGCTTGTGGGAAGGACGCGGCTACACCTTC
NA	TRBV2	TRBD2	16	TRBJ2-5	CASSERVAGHGETQYF	TGTGCCAGCAGTGAGAGGGTAGCGGGCCATGGGGAGACCCAGTACTTC
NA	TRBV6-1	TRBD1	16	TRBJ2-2	CASSGRQGLNTGELFF	TGTGCCAGCAGTGGGCGACAGGGCCTGAACACCGGGGAGCTGTTTTTT